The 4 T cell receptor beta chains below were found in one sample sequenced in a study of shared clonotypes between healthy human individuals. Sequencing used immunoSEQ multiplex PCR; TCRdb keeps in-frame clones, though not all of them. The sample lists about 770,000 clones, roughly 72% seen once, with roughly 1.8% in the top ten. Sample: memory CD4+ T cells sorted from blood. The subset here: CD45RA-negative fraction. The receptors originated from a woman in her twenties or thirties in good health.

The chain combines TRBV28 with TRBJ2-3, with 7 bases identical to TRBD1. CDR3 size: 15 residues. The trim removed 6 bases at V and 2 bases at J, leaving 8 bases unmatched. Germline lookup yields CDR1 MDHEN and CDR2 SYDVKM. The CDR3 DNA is TGTGCCAGCAGCCCAGGGGGTAGTTCCACAGATACGCAGTATTTT. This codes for CASSPGGSSTDTQYF.

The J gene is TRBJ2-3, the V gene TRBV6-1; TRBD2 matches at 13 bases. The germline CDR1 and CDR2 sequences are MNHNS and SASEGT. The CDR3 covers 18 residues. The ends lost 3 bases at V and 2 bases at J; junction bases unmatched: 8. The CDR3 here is CASSDPGLAGVITDTQYF. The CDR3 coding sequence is TGTGCCAGCAGTGACCCTGGACTAGCGGGAGTGATCACAGATACGCAGTATTTT.

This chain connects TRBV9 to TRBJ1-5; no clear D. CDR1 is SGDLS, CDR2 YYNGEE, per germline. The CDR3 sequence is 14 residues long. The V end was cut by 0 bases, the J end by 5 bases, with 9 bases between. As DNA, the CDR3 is TGTGCCAGCAGCGTAGACGATACGTATCAGCCCCAGCATTTT. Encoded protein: CASSVDDTYQPQHF.

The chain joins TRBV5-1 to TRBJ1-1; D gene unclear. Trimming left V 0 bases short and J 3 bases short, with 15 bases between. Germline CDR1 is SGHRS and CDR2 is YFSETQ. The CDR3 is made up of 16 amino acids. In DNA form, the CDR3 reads TGCGCCAGCAGCTTGGCCGGAGGACGGAGGGACACTGAAGCTTTCTTT. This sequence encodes CASSLAGGRRDTEAFF.